A single sample gave rise to the 21 T cell receptor beta chains below, sequenced in a study of blood T cell repertoires in COVID-19. Only in-frame clones appear in the TCRdb table, and some are missing; sequencing was by immunoSEQ multiplex PCR. In the table there are about 230,000 clones, about 83% of which are singletons. The sequenced sample consisted of peripheral blood. All receptors derive from a woman younger than 45 with COVID-19, enrolled during active disease.

This chain links TRBV28 with TRBJ1-1, with TRBD1 identical over 7 bases. The CDR3 sequence is 13 residues long. Germline assignment: CDR1 MDHEN and CDR2 SYDVKM. Germline trimming cut 7 bases from V and 6 bases from J; bases unmatched to any gene: 8. Written as DNA, the CDR3 is TGTGCCAGCATCTTAACAGGGGAGCCTGAAGCTTTCTTT. Its protein is CASILTGEPEAFF.

V usage is TRBV3-1 (or the pseudogene TRBV3-2) and J usage is TRBJ1-5, with D unclear. CDR3 length equals 18 residues. The germline V gene has CDR1 LGHDT and CDR2 YNNKEL (reference sequence). V was cut by 4 bases and J by 0 bases, with 19 bases left in between. The CDR3 is CASSRYRNPLCSNQPQHF. The DNA of the CDR3 is TGTGCCAGCAGCCGATACAGAAACCCACTGTGTAGCAATCAGCCCCAGCATTTT.

V and J are TRBV7-9 and TRBJ1-1; 7 nucleotides agree with TRBD1. The CDR3 totals 15 residues. Trimming cost V 6 bases and J 5 bases; bases outside gene matches: 12. Germline V gene sequence: CDR1 SEHNR, CDR2 FQNEAQ (reference sequence). The CDR3 here is CASRPTTGAITEAFF. For the CDR3, the DNA is TGTGCCAGCAGACCAACTACAGGGGCGATTACTGAAGCTTTCTTT.

The chain couples TRBV27 to TRBJ2-3; TRBD2 matches at 13 bases. CDR3 length: 16 amino acids. Per the germline V gene, CDR1 is MNHEY and CDR2 is SMNVEV (reference sequence). V lost 5 bases to trimming and J lost 6 bases; unmatched junction nucleotides: 8. In DNA, the CDR3 is TGTGCCAGCAGTATACTAGCGGGAGGGCCCGGGGATACGCAGTATTTT. Its translation: CASSILAGGPGDTQYF.

The chain has TRBV3-1 (or the pseudogene TRBV3-2) and TRBJ1-4; 9 nucleotides align to TRBD1. The CDR3 has 16 residues. Germline CDR1 is LGHDT and CDR2 is YNNKEL (reference sequence). The V segment lost 1 base and the J segment 4 bases; nucleotides outside the gene matches: 4. The CDR3 bases are TGTGCCAGCAGCCAAGGGGGACAGGGCTATAATGAAAAACTGTTTTTT. Translating it yields CASSQGGQGYNEKLFF.

The rearrangement links TRBV29-1 to TRBJ2-7; TRBD2 matches at 9 bases. CDR1 and CDR2 (germline): SQVTM, ANQGSEA. The CDR3 is made up of 19 amino acids. J lost 2 bases, V lost 0 bases, and 17 bases had no gene match. The CDR3 DNA reads as TGCAGCGTTGAAGACCGAAGATTTGGGTCTAGCGGGGTTACCTACGAGCAGTACTTC. Amino acids: CSVEDRRFGSSGVTYEQYF.

The V gene is TRBV5-6, the J gene TRBJ2-7; the D gene is possibly TRBD1 (8 bases). The V end lost 3 bases, the J end lost 5 bases, and 12 bases lay between the germline ends. This CDR3 is built from 13 residues. From germline, CDR1 is SGHDT and CDR2 YYEEEE. This CDR3 reads CASSSQGGNEQYF. The DNA for the CDR3 is TGTGCCAGCAGCTCACAGGGGGGGAACGAGCAGTACTTC.

The rearrangement joins TRBV18 to TRBJ2-3, with TRBD2 matching 10 bases. This CDR3 contains 15 residues. V lost 2 bases and J lost 7; bases outside the gene matches: 6. Germline values: CDR1 KGHSH, CDR2 LQKENI. CDR3 sequence (DNA): TGTGCCAGCTCACCAAAAAGCGGGAGGGCTCATACGCAGTATTTT. Encoded protein: CASSPKSGRAHTQYF.

This rearrangement joins TRBV4-1 to TRBJ2-3, with a tentative D call TRBD1 (9 bases). CDR1 is MGHRA and CDR2 is YSYEKL in the germline V gene. The CDR3 loop spans 19 amino acids. V was clipped by 3 bases and J by 7 bases, with 29 bases between them. The CDR3 spells CASSHLDRGAGREANTQYF. The CDR3 DNA reads TGCGCCAGCAGCCACCTTGACAGGGGGGCTGGGCGGGAGGCGAATACGCAGTATTTT.

The CDR3 DNA reads TGTGCCAGCAGCCCGAGGGGACAGGGCACCGGGGAGCTGTTTTTT. This sequence encodes CASSPRGQGTGELFF. J is TRBJ2-2 and V is TRBV7-8; 9 bases agree with TRBD1. The CDR3 spans 15 residues. V lost 5 bases and J lost 4; bases outside the gene matches: 5. Germline assignment: CDR1 SGHVS and CDR2 FQNEAQ.

This clone was counted a single time. The J gene is TRBJ1-6, the V gene TRBV7-8, with D unclear. The CDR3 spans 12 residues. Trimming removed 5 bases at V and 14 bases at J, with 13 bases between. Germline values: CDR1 SGHVS, CDR2 FQNEAQ. CDR3 bases: TGTGCCAGCAGCCAGCAAGGGAGCACCCTCCACTTT. It translates to CASSQQGSTLHF.

This clone came up once. This chain connects TRBV6-2 or TRBV6-3 to TRBJ2-3; 8 nucleotides line up with TRBD2. The CDR3 totals 14 residues. V dropped 5 bases and J dropped 6; count of bases not matched to a gene: 7. Looked up from germline, CDR1 is MNHEY and CDR2 is SVGEGT. CDR3 sequence: CASSPGRARDTQYF. CDR3 in DNA: TGTGCCAGCAGTCCCGGGAGGGCCAGGGATACGCAGTATTTT.

As concerns this clone: Other nucleotide sequences from this sample produce the same CDR3. The J gene is TRBJ1-5, the V gene TRBV4-3; D gene unclear. V lost 0 bases, J lost 0 bases, and 6 bases lay in between. The V gene's germline CDR1 is LGHNA and CDR2 YSLEER. This CDR3 has 15 amino acids. CDR3 sequence reads: CASSQDLDSNQPQHF. CDR3 in DNA: TGCGCCAGCAGCCAAGATCTAGATAGCAATCAGCCCCAGCATTTT.

V usage is TRBV30 and J usage is TRBJ1-5; TRBD1 agrees at 8 bases. Germline V gives CDR1 GTSNPN, CDR2 SVGIG (reference sequence). V gave up 3 bases and J gave up 6 bases; unmatched junction bases: 7. This CDR3 is 14 amino acids long. CDR3 sequence reads: CAWSLGQEGQPQHF. The CDR3 DNA is TGTGCCTGGAGCCTGGGACAGGAGGGTCAGCCCCAGCATTTT.

The chain joins TRBV9 to TRBJ2-5, with 7 nucleotides matching TRBD2. Trimming cost V 0 bases and J 4 bases; bases outside gene matches: 9. Germline-derived CDR1 and CDR2 are SGDLS and YYNGEE. This CDR3 has 16 amino acids. For the CDR3, the DNA is TGTGCCAGCAGCGTAGCAGGACTAGGTATGGGAGAGACCCAGTACTTC. Translated, it gives CASSVAGLGMGETQYF. The full variable domain, in which reference TRBV9 and TRBJ2-5 provide the parts outside the CDR3, is DSGVTQTPKHLITATGQRVTLRCSPRSGDLSVYWYQQSLDQGLQFLIQYYNGEERAKGNILERFSAQQFPDLHSELNLSSLELGDSALYFCASSVAGLGMGETQYFGPGTRLLVL.

This chain joins TRBV27 and TRBJ1-5; D is perhaps TRBD1 (6 bases). Trimming took off 1 base at V and 12 bases at J, with 25 bases between the two ends. CDR1 and CDR2 from the germline V gene are MNHEY and SMNVEV (reference sequence). The CDR3 spans 17 residues. The DNA of the CDR3 is TGTGCCAGCAGTTTATTCGGCTTATCAGGGGCACGGATGGGCCAGCATTTT. It specifies CASSLFGLSGARMGQHF.

The chain joins TRBV18 to TRBJ1-5; 7 bases are a match to TRBD1. CDR3 length: 16 residues. Trimming at V came to 3 bases and at J to 4 bases, leaving 9 bases not matched to a gene. The germline gives CDR1 KGHSH, CDR2 LQKENI. For the CDR3, the DNA is TGTGCCAGCTCACCGCCGAATCCGACAGGGAATCAGCCCCAGCATTTT. Translation gives CASSPPNPTGNQPQHF.

This clone was detected only once. The chain recombines TRBV2 with TRBJ2-7; TRBD1 matches 7 bases. This CDR3 is built from 14 residues. Germline V gene data show CDR1 as SNHLY and CDR2 as FYNNEI. The V gene end was trimmed by 7 bases and the J gene end by 0 bases; junction bases not matched to a gene: 6. The CDR3 sequence: CASTPGTVSYEQYF. CDR3 DNA: TGTGCCAGCACCCCCGGGACAGTCTCCTACGAGCAGTACTTC.

The rearrangement joins TRBV18 to TRBJ2-7, with 8 bases aligning to TRBD2. CDR3 length: 16 residues. Germline V gene data show CDR1 as KGHSH and CDR2 as LQKENI. J was trimmed by 5 bases and V by 3 bases; bases with no gene match: 12. The CDR3 sequence is CASSPSAGLAGNEQYF. CDR3 nucleotides: TGTGCCAGCTCACCTTCTGCGGGCCTAGCGGGTAACGAGCAGTACTTC.

V is TRBV10-3 and J is TRBJ2-2, with 8 bases that match TRBD1. The V segment lost 6 bases and the J segment 4 bases; nucleotides outside the gene matches: 4. CDR1 is ENHRY, CDR2 SYGVKD, per germline. This CDR3 has 14 amino acids. CDR3 bases: TGTGCCATCAGGGGGACAGGCGGCACCGGGGAGCTGTTTTTT. As protein: CAIRGTGGTGELFF.

The chain joins TRBV14 to TRBJ1-2; D is possibly TRBD1 (5 bases). The CDR3 length is 14 residues. The V end was cut by 1 base, the J end by 6 bases, with 12 bases between. Germline V CDR1 and CDR2: SGHDN, FVKESK. The CDR3 here is CASSQAPGGHGYTF. The CDR3 DNA is TGTGCCAGCAGCCAAGCCCCCGGGGGACATGGCTACACCTTC.